This T cell receptor beta chain was retrieved from a study of blood T cell repertoires in COVID-19. Study at large: Sources were T cells, B-cell-depleted T cells, or PBMCs; the material itself was cDNA or gDNA.

In germline, CDR1 is SGHNT, CDR2 YYREEE (reference sequence). This CDR3 is built from 16 residues. V was clipped by 5 bases and J by 1 base; unmatched bases: 10. Source study methods: Amplification with reference gene primers provided the estimates of nucleated cell counts. Clones were read by immunoSEQ multiplex PCR, and TCRdb kept only the in-frame ones, dropping some. V and J calls plus clone size are reproduced from that table; the DNA served to infer D and trimming. The repertoire consists of about 120,000 clones, with about 90% occurring once and the leading ten covering under 30%. This clonotype was obtained from an older woman with acute or convalescent COVID-19. Sequenced input: peripheral blood. The chain combines TRBV5-4 with TRBJ2-5, with 8 bases lining up with TRBD2. In DNA, the CDR3 is TGTGCCAGCAGACGATCTGGCGGGGGGTCCCAAGAGACCCAGTACTTC. Residues: CASRRSGGGSQETQYF.